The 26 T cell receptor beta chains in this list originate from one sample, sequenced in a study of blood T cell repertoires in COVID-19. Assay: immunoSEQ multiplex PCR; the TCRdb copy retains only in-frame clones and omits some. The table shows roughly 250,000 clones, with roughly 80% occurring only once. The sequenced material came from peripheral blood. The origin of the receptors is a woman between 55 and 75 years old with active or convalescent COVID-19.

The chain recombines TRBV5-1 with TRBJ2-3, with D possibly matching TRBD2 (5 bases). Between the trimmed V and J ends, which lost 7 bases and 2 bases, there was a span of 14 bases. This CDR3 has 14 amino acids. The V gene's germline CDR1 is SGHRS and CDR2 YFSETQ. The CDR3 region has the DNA TGCGCCAGCTCCCGAGGGTTCAACACAGATACGCAGTATTTT. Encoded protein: CASSRGFNTDTQYF. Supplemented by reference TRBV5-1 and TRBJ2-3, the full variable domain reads KAGVTQTPRYLIKTRGQQVTLSCSPISGHRSVSWYQQTPGQGLQFLFEYFSETQRNKGNFPGRFSGRQFSNSRSEMNVSTLELGDSALYLCASSRGFNTDTQYFGPGTRLTVL.

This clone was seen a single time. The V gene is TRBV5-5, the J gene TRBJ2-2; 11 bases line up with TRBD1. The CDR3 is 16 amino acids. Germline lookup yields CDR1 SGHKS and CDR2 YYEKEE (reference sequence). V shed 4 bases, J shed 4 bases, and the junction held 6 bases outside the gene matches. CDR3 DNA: TGTGCCAGCAGCCGGGCGGGGACAGGGGGCACCGGGGAGCTGTTTTTT. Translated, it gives CASSRAGTGGTGELFF.

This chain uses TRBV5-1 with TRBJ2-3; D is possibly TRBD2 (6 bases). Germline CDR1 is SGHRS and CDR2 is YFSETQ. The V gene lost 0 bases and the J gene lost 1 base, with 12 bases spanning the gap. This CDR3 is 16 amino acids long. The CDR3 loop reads CASSLAGLARTDTQYF. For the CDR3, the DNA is TGCGCCAGCAGCTTGGCCGGGCTAGCGCGCACAGATACGCAGTATTTT.

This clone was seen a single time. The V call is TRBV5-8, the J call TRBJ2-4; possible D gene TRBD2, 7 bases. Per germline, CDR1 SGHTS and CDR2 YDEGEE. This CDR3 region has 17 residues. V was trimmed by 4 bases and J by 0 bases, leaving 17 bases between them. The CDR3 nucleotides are TGTGCCAGCAGCCCCAAAGGGGGGGTGAGAGCCAAAAACATTCAGTACTTC. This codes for CASSPKGGVRAKNIQYF.

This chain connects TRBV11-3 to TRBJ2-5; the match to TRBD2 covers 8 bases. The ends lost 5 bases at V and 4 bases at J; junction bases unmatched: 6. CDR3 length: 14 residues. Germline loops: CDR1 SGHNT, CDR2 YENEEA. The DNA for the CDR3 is TGTGCCAGCAGCCGGGAGGGAATCCGAGAGACCCAGTACTTC. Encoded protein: CASSREGIRETQYF.

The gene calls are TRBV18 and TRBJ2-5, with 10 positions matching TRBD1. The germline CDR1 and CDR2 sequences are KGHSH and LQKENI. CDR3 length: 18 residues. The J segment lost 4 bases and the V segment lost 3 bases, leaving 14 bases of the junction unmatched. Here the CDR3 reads CASSPLTGGRRRGETQYF. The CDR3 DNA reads TGTGCCAGCTCACCGTTGACAGGGGGCCGAAGAAGGGGAGAGACCCAGTACTTC.

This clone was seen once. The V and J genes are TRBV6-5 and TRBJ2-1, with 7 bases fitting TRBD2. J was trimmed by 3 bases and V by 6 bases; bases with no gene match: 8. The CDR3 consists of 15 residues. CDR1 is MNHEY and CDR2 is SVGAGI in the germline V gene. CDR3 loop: CASSRTGGVYNEQFF. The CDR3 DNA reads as TGTGCCAGCAGCCGAACGGGGGGAGTCTACAATGAGCAGTTCTTC.

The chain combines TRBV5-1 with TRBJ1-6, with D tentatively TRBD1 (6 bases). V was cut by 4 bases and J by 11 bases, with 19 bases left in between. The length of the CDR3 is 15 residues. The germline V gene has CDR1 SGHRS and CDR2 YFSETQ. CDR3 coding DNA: TGCGCCAGCAGCAGGGGGGGCGAAGGAGCCACACCCCTCCACTTT. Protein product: CASSRGGEGATPLHF.

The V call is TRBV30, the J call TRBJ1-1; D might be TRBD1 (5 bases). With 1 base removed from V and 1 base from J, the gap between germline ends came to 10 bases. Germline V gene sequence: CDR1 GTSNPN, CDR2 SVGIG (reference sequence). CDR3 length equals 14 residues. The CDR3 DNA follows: TGTGCCTGGAGTGCAAGGGGTCGGAACACTGAAGCTTTCTTT. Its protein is CAWSARGRNTEAFF.

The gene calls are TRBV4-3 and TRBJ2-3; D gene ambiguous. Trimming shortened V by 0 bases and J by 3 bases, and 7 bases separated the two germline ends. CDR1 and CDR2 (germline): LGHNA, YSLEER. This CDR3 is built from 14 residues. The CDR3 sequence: CASSQDWATDTQYF. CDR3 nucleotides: TGCGCCAGCAGCCAAGACTGGGCGACAGATACGCAGTATTTT.

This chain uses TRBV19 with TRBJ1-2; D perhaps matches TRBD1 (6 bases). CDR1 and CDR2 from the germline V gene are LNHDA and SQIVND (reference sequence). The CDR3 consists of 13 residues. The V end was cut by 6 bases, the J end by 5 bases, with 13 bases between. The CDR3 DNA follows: TGTGCCAGTAGGAAGACAGGATTATATGGCTACACCTTC. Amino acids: CASRKTGLYGYTF.

The CDR3 sequence is CASSQGLAGYTGELFF. The DNA for the CDR3 is TGTGCCAGCAGCCAAGGACTAGCGGGGTACACCGGGGAGCTGTTTTTT. This sequence joins TRBV3-1 (or the pseudogene TRBV3-2) and TRBJ2-2, with 11 nucleotides matching TRBD2. The germline CDR1 and CDR2 sequences are LGHDT and YNNKEL (reference sequence). V lost 1 base and J lost 3; bases outside the gene matches: 1. The CDR3 extends over 16 amino acids.

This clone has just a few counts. In DNA form, the CDR3 reads TGTGCCAGTAGCGCCGAGGGACAGGGGGCGAATGAGCAGTTCTTC. Its translation is CASSAEGQGANEQFF. The V call is TRBV19, the J call TRBJ2-1; 12 nucleotides line up with TRBD1. V was clipped by 6 bases and J by 7 bases; unmatched bases: 7. This CDR3 is 15 amino acids long. Looked up from germline, CDR1 is LNHDA and CDR2 is SQIVND (reference sequence).

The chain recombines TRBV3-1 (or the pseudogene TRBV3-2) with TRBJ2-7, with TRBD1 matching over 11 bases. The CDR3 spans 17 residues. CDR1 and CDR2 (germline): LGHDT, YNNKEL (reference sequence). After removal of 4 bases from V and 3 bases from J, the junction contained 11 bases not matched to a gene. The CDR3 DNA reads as TGTGCCAGCAGCCTCCTCGGGACAGGGGGACTATTCTACGAGCAGTACTTC. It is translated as CASSLLGTGGLFYEQYF.

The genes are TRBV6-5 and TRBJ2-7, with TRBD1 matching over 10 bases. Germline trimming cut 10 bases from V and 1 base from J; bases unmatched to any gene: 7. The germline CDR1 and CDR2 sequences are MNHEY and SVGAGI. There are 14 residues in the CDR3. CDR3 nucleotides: TGTGCCACCCATGGGACAGGGGTTTCCTACGAGCAGTACTTC. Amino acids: CATHGTGVSYEQYF.

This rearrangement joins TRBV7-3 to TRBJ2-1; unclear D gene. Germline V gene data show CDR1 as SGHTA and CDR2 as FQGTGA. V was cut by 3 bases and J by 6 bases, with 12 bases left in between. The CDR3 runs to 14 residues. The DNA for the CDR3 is TGTGCCAGCAGCTTGGGCTATAGTCCCAATGAGCAGTTCTTC. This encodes CASSLGYSPNEQFF.

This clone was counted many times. CDR3 sequence: CASSARTGAFSDGYTF. DNA for the CDR3: TGTGCCAGCAGCGCCCGGACAGGGGCGTTTTCGGATGGCTACACCTTC. The V and J genes are TRBV7-6 and TRBJ1-2; 9 bases are shared with TRBD1. CDR1 and CDR2 from the germline V gene are SGHVS and FNYEAQ. This CDR3 contains 16 residues. The V and J ends lost 5 bases and 6 bases, in that order; junction bases with no gene match: 13.

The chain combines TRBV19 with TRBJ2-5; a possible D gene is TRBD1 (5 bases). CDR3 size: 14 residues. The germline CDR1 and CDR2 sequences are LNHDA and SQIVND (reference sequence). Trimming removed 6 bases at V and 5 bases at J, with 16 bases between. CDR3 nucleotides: TGTGCCAGTAGCCCGGGTGGGGCGAGGGAGACCCAGTACTTC. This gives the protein CASSPGGARETQYF. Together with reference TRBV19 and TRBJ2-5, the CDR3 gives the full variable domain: DGGITQSPKYLFRKEGQNVTLSCEQNLNHDAMYWYRQDPGQGLRLIYYSQIVNDFQKGDIAEGYSVSREKKESFPLTVTSAQKNPTAFYLCASSPGGARETQYFGPGTRLLVL.

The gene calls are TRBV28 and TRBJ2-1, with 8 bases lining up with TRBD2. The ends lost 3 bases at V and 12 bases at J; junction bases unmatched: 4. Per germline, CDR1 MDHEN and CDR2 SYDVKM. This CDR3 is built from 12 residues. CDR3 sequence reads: CASSFGLAAQFF. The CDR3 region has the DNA TGTGCCAGCAGTTTCGGACTAGCTGCGCAGTTCTTC.

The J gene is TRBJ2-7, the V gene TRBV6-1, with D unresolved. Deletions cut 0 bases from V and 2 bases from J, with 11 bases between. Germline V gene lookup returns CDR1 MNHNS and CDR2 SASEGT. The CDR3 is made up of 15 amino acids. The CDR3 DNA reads TGTGCCAGCAGTGAAGCGGGCAGCATCACCTACGAGCAGTACTTC. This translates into CASSEAGSITYEQYF.

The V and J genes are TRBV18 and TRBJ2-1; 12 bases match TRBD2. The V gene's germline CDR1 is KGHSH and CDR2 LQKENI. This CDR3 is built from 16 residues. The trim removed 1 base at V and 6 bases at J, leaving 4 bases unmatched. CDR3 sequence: CASSPRVLAGGNEQFF. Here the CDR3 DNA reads TGTGCCAGCTCACCACGAGTACTAGCGGGGGGCAATGAGCAGTTCTTC.

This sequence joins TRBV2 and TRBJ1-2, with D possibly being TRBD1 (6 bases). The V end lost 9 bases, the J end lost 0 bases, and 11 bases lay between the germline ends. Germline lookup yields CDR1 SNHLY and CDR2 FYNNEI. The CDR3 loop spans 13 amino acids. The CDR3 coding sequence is TGTGCCAGTATGGACAGACCTAACTATGGCTACACCTTC. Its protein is CASMDRPNYGYTF.

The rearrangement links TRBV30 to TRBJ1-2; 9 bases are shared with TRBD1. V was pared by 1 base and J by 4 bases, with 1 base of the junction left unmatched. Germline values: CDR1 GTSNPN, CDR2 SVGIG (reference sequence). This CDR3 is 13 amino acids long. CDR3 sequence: CAWSGTGVYGYTF. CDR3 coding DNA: TGTGCCTGGAGTGGGACAGGGGTCTATGGCTACACCTTC.

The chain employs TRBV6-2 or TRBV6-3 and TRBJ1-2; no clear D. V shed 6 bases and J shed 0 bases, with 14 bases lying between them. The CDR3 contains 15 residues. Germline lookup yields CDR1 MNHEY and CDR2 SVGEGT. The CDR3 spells CASSSPLGPNYGYTF. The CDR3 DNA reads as TGTGCCAGCAGCTCTCCCCTGGGCCCTAACTATGGCTACACCTTC.

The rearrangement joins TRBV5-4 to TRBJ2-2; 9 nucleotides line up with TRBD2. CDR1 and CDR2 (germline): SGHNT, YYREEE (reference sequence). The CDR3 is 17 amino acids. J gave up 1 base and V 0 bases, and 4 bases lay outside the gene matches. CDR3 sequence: CASSLGTSAMNTGELFF. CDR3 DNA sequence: TGTGCCAGCAGCTTGGGGACTAGCGCCATGAACACCGGGGAGCTGTTTTTT.

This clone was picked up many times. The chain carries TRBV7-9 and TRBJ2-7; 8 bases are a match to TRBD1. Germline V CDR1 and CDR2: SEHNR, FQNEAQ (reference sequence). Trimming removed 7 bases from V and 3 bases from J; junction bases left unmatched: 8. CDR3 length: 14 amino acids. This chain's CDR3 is CASTSGQGNYEQYF. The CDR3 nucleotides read TGTGCCAGCACCTCAGGACAGGGCAACTACGAGCAGTACTTC.